A selection of T cell receptor beta chains follows, all from one sample in a study of blood T cells in healthy people across ages. TCRdb redid the calling of the 5' RACE reads with MiXCR, one entry per CDR3 protein. The table lists some 1.8 million distinct CDR3 sequences, around 40% of them singletons. Sequenced sample: blood. These receptors originate from a human donor in good health. Each CDR3 is given with its conserved first and last residue. Each record gives: V gene, J gene, D gene, clone size, CDR3 length, CDR3 protein, CDR3 DNA. D genes are given only for firm matches. Some rows mark clone size as missing; the rest say once, few, many or name a class of expanded clone.

V gene: TRBV6-4; J gene: TRBJ1-2; D gene: TRBD1; clone size: .; CDR3 length: 15; CDR3 protein: CASSEQGGSAYGYTF; CDR3 DNA: TGTGCCAGCAGTGAACAAGGGGGCTCCGCCTATGGCTACACCTTC
V gene: TRBV20-1; J gene: TRBJ2-1; D gene: TRBD1; clone size: .; CDR3 length: 16; CDR3 protein: CSAELSGQGGYNEQFF; CDR3 DNA: TGCAGTGCTGAGCTTTCGGGACAGGGTGGTTACAATGAGCAGTTCTTC
V gene: TRBV20-1; J gene: TRBJ1-1; D gene: .; clone size: .; CDR3 length: 15; CDR3 protein: CSARDPDQGSTEAFF; CDR3 DNA: TGCAGTGCTAGAGATCCTGACCAGGGATCCACTGAAGCTTTCTTT
V gene: TRBV27; J gene: TRBJ2-1; D gene: .; clone size: few; CDR3 length: 14; CDR3 protein: CASTLAPAYNEQFF; CDR3 DNA: TGTGCCAGCACCCTTGCTCCAGCATACAATGAGCAGTTCTTC
V gene: TRBV7-9; J gene: TRBJ2-7; D gene: .; clone size: .; CDR3 length: 15; CDR3 protein: CASSQKRAAPYEQYF; CDR3 DNA: TGTGCCAGCAGCCAAAAGCGGGCGGCGCCCTACGAGCAGTACTTC
V gene: TRBV20-1; J gene: TRBJ2-7; D gene: .; clone size: many; CDR3 length: 13; CDR3 protein: CSAEGYISYEQYF; CDR3 DNA: TGCAGTGCAGAGGGATATATCTCCTACGAGCAGTACTTC
V gene: TRBV7-2; J gene: TRBJ1-2; D gene: TRBD1; clone size: .; CDR3 length: 16; CDR3 protein: CASRLNRGRPNYGYTF; CDR3 DNA: TGTGCCAGCAGGTTGAACAGGGGGCGCCCCAACTATGGCTACACCTTC
V gene: TRBV7-8; J gene: TRBJ2-1; D gene: TRBD1; clone size: .; CDR3 length: 12; CDR3 protein: CASSPGTGKQFF; CDR3 DNA: TGTGCCAGCAGCCCGGGGACAGGTAAGCAGTTCTTC
V gene: TRBV27; J gene: TRBJ1-2; D gene: .; clone size: .; CDR3 length: 17; CDR3 protein: CASSSLPGGSISNGCTF; CDR3 DNA: TGTGCCAGCAGTTCCTTGCCCGGGGGGAGTATCTCTAATGGCTGCACCTTC
V gene: TRBV20-1; J gene: TRBJ2-5; D gene: .; clone size: many; CDR3 length: 13; CDR3 protein: CSASVQRKETQYF; CDR3 DNA: TGCAGTGCTAGCGTCCAGCGCAAAGAGACCCAGTACTTC
V gene: TRBV5-5; J gene: TRBJ2-5; D gene: .; clone size: few; CDR3 length: 15; CDR3 protein: CASSLQVVGEETQYF; CDR3 DNA: TGTGCCAGCAGCTTGCAAGTTGTAGGGGAAGAGACCCAGTACTTC
V gene: TRBV24-1; J gene: TRBJ2-3; D gene: .; clone size: .; CDR3 length: 14; CDR3 protein: CATSDLLHQDTQYF; CDR3 DNA: TGTGCCACCAGTGATTTGCTTCATCAGGATACGCAGTATTTT
V gene: TRBV6-6; J gene: TRBJ1-1; D gene: .; clone size: few; CDR3 length: 14; CDR3 protein: CASSYQGRNTEAFF; CDR3 DNA: TGTGCCAGCAGTTATCAGGGTAGGAACACTGAAGCTTTCTTT
V gene: TRBV2; J gene: TRBJ2-5; D gene: .; clone size: .; CDR3 length: 13; CDR3 protein: CATLLAEQETQYF; CDR3 DNA: TGTGCCACCCTTTTGGCGGAACAAGAGACCCAGTACTTC
V gene: TRBV20-1; J gene: TRBJ1-1; D gene: .; clone size: .; CDR3 length: 15; CDR3 protein: CSAQKGSYMNTEAFF; CDR3 DNA: TGCAGTGCTCAGAAGGGCAGCTACATGAACACTGAAGCTTTCTTT
V gene: TRBV27; J gene: TRBJ1-1; D gene: .; clone size: .; CDR3 length: 15; CDR3 protein: CASSLSPPGNTEAFF; CDR3 DNA: TGTGCCAGCAGTTTAAGCCCTCCTGGGAACACTGAAGCTTTCTTT
V gene: TRBV6-2/TRBV6-3; J gene: TRBJ2-7; D gene: .; clone size: .; CDR3 length: 13; CDR3 protein: CASSYRVFHEQYF; CDR3 DNA: TGTGCCAGCAGTTATAGGGTTTTCCACGAGCAGTACTTC
V gene: TRBV7-2; J gene: TRBJ2-2; D gene: TRBD1; clone size: .; CDR3 length: 17; CDR3 protein: CASSPRWTGQNTGELFF; CDR3 DNA: TGTGCCAGCAGCCCCCGTTGGACAGGCCAAAACACCGGGGAGCTGTTTTTT